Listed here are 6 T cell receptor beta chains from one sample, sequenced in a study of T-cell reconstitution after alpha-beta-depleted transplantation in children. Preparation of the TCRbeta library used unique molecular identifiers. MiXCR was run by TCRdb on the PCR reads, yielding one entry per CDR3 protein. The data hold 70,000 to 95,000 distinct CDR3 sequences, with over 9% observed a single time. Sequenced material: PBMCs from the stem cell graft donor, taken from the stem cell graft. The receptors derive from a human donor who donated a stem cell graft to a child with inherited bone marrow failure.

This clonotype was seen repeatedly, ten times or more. This CDR3 reads CASSFGRGLEQFF. The CDR3, as DNA: TGTGCCAGCAGCTTCGGGCGGGGGCTTGAGCAGTTCTTC. The V call is TRBV12-3 or TRBV12-4, the J call TRBJ2-1, with D possibly TRBD2 on 7 matching bases. The V end was cut by 6 bases, the J end by 9 bases, with 15 bases between. The length of the CDR3 is 13 residues.

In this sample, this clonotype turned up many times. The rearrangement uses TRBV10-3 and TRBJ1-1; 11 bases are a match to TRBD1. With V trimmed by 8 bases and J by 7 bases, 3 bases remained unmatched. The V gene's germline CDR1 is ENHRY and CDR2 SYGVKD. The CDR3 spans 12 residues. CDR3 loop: CAIGTGGSEAFF. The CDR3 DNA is TGTGCCATCGGGACAGGGGGTAGTGAAGCTTTCTTT.

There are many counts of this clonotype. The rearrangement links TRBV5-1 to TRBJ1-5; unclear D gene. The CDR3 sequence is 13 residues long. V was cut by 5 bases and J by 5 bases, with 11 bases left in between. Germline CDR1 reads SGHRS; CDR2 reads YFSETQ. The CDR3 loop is CASSYFPDQPQHF. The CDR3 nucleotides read TGCGCCAGCAGTTATTTCCCGGATCAGCCCCAGCATTTT.

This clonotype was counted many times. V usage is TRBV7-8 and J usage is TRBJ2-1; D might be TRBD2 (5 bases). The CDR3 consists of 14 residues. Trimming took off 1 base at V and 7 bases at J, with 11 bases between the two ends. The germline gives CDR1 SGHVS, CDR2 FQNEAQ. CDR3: CASSLERRRNEQFF. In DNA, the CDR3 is TGTGCCAGCAGCTTAGAGCGGAGGAGGAATGAGCAGTTCTTC.

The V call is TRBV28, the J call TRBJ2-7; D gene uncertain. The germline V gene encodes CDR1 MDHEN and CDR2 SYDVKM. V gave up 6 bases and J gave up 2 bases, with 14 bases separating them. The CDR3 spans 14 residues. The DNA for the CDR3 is TGTGCCAGCAGCACCCCGGTTTCGCCCTACGAGCAGTACTTC. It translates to CASSTPVSPYEQYF.

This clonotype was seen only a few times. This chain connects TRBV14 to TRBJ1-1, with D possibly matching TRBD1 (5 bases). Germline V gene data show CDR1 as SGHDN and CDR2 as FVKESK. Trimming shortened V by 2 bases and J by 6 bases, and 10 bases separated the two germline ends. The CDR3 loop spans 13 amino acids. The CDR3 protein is CASSQFRGAEAFF. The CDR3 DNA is TGTGCCAGCAGCCAATTTAGGGGTGCTGAAGCTTTCTTT. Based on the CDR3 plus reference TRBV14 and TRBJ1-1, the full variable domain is EAGVTQFPSHSVIEKGQTVTLRCDPISGHDNLYWYRRVMGKEIKFLLHFVKESKQDESGMPNNRFLAERTGGTYSTLKVQPAELEDSGVYFCASSQFRGAEAFFGQGTRLTVV.